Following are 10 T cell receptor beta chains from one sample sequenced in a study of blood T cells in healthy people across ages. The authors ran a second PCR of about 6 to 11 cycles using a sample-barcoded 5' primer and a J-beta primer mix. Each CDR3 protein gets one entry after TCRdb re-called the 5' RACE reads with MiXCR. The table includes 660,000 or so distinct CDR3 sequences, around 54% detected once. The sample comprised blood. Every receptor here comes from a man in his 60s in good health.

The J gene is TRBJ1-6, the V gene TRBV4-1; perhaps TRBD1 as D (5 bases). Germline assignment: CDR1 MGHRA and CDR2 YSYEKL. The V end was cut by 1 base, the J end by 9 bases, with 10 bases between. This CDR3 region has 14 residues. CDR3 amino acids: CASSQGRAGSPLHF. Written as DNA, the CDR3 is TGCGCCAGCAGCCAAGGCAGGGCCGGTTCACCCCTCCACTTT.

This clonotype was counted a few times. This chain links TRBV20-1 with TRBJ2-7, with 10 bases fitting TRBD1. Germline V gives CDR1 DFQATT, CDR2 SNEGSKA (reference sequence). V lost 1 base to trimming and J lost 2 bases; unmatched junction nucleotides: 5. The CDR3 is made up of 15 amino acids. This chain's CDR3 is CSARADRGRTYEQYF. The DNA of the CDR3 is TGCAGTGCTAGAGCCGACAGGGGGCGAACCTACGAGCAGTACTTC.

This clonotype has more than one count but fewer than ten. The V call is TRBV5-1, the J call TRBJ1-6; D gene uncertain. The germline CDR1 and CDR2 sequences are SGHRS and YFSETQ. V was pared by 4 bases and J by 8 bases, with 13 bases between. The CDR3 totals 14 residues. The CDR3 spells CASSLDPRDSPLHF. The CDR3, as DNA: TGCGCCAGCAGCCTCGATCCTCGGGATTCACCCCTCCACTTT.

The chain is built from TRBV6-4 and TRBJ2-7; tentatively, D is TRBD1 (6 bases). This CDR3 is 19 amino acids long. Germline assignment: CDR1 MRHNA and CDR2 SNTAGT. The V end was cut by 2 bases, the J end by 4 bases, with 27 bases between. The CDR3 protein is CASSDDEGPDVRGRYEQYF. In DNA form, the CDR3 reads TGTGCCAGCAGTGACGACGAGGGTCCTGACGTTAGGGGGAGATACGAGCAGTACTTC.

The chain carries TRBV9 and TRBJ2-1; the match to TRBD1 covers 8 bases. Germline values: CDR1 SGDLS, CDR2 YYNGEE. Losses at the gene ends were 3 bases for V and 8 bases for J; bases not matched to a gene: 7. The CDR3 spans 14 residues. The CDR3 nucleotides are TGTGCCAGCAGCGACCGGGACAGGAGCGATGAGCAGTTCTTC. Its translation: CASSDRDRSDEQFF.

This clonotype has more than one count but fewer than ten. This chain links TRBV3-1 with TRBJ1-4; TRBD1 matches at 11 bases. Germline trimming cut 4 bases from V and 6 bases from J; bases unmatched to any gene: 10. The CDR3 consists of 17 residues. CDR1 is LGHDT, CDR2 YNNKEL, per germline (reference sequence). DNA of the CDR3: TGTGCCAGCAGCCCCGGACAGGGGGCGGCGGGGTATGAAAAACTGTTTTTT. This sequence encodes CASSPGQGAAGYEKLFF.

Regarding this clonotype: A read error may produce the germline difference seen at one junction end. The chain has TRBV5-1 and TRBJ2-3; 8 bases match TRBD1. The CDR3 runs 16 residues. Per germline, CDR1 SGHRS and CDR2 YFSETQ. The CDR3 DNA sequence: TGCGCCAGCAGTTTGGAGGGACAGGTTTCAACAGATACGCAGTATTTT. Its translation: CASSLEGQVSTDTQYF.

The CDR3 DNA follows: TGTGCCAGCAGTAATTCTGGGGCCAACGTCCTGACTTTC. Translation gives CASSNSGANVLTF. The chain employs TRBV27 and TRBJ2-6; D call uncertain. Trimming shortened V by 5 bases and J by 1 base, and 3 bases separated the two germline ends. This CDR3 region has 13 residues. Germline CDR1 MNHEY, CDR2 SMNVEV (reference sequence).

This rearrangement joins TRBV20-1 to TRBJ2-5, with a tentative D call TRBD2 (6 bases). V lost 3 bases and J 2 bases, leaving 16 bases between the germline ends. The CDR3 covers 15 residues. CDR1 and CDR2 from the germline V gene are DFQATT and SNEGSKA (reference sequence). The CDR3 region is CSARGLRDDQETQYF. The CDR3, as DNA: TGCAGTGCTAGGGGCCTGCGGGACGATCAAGAGACCCAGTACTTC.

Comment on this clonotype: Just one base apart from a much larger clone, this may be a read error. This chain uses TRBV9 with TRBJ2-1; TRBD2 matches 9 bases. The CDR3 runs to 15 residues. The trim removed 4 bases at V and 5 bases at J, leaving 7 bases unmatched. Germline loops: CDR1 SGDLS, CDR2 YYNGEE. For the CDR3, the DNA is TGTGCCAGCAGCCCTGGGACTAGCTGGGACAATGAGCAGTTCTTC. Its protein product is CASSPGTSWDNEQFF.